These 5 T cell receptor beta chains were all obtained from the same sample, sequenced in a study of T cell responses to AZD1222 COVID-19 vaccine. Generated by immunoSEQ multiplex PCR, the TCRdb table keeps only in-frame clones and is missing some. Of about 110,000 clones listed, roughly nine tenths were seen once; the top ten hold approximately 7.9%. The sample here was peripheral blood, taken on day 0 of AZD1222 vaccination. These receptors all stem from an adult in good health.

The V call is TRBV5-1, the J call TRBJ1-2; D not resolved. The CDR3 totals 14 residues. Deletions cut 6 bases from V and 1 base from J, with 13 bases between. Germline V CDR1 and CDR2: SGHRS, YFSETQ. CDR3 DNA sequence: TGCGCCAGCATCGCGAGTGGGCTTAACTATGGCTACACCTTC. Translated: CASIASGLNYGYTF.

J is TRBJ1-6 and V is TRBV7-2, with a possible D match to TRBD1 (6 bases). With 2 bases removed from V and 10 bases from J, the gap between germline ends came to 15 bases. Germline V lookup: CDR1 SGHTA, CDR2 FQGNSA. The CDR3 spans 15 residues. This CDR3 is CASSLSAGDYSPLHF. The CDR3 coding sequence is TGTGCCAGCAGCTTATCCGCAGGGGACTACTCACCCCTCCACTTT.

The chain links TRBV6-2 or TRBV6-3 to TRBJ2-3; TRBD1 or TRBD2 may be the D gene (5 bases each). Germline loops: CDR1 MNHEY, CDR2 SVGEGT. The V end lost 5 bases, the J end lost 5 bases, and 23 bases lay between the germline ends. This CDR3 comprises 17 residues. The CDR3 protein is CASSLTSRAGAGDTQYF. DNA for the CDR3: TGTGCCAGCAGTCTCACTTCTCGCGCCGGGGCGGGAGATACGCAGTATTTT.

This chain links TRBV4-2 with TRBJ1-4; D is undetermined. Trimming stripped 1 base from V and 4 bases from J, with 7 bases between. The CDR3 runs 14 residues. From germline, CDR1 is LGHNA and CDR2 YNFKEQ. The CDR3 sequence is CASSQVPLNEKLFF. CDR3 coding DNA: TGTGCCAGCAGCCAAGTACCCCTTAATGAAAAACTGTTTTTT.

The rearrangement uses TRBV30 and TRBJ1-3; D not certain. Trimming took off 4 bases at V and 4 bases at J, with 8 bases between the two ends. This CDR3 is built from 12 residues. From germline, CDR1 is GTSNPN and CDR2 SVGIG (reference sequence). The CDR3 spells CAWTLGGNTIYF. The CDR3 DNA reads TGTGCCTGGACCCTAGGAGGAAACACCATATATTTT.